These T cell receptor beta chains were read from a single sample in a study of T cell clones after liver transplantation. Profiling relied on immunoSEQ multiplex PCR, and the TCRdb table lists in-frame clones only, not all of them. The sample lists under 130,000 clones; under 90% were seen once. The sequenced sample was CD4+ T cells from blood, obtained approximately 4 years after liver transplant. The origin of the receptors is a human patient who received a liver transplant. T cells may partly derive from the graft donor. Both conserved end residues are part of each CDR3. D genes are given only for firm matches. Size values are once, few and many counts, or a class for expanded clones, and some rows have none.

D gene	V gene	clone size	J gene	CDR3 DNA	CDR3 protein
TRBD1	TRBV4-3	.	TRBJ2-7	TGCGCCAGCAGCCAAGGGAGGGGACAGGGCTACGAGCAGTACTTC	CASSQGRGQGYEQYF
.	TRBV7-3	.	TRBJ1-2	TGTGCCAGCAGCCCCGGGCCATCGGGGCACTATGGCTACACCTTC	CASSPGPSGHYGYTF
TRBD1	TRBV19	.	TRBJ1-5	TGTGCCAGTAGCGACAGGGGGAATCAGCCCCAGCATTTT	CASSDRGNQPQHF
.	TRBV7-2	once	TRBJ2-2	TGTGCCAGCAGCTCCCGACGGACGAACACCGGGGAGCTGTTTTTT	CASSSRRTNTGELFF
.	TRBV6-4	.	TRBJ2-1	TGTGCCAGCAGTGAGGCAGGAATCAATGAGCAGTTCTTC	CASSEAGINEQFF
TRBD1	TRBV6-5	.	TRBJ2-5	TGTGCCAGCAGTTACCGACAGGGCGGGCAGACCCAGTACTTC	CASSYRQGGQTQYF
.	TRBV6-5	.	TRBJ2-2	TGTGCCAGCAGTACCCGGCGGGGCACCGGGGAGCTGTTTTTT	CASSTRRGTGELFF
.	TRBV6-5	.	TRBJ2-3	TGTGCCAGCAGACGACAGGTGATGGATACGCAGTATTTT	CASRRQVMDTQYF
TRBD2	TRBV15	few	TRBJ2-4	TGTGCCACCAGCAGACCCTTTAGCGGGGGGGCGGCGGGGAACATTCAGTACTTC	CATSRPFSGGAAGNIQYF
.	TRBV27	.	TRBJ2-6	.	CASSFLAGFFAGANVLTF
.	TRBV28	.	TRBJ2-6	TGTGCCAGCAGTCTCCATGCTGGGGCCAACGTCCTGACTTTC	CASSLHAGANVLTF
TRBD1	TRBV28	.	TRBJ1-4	TGTGCCAGCGTACGACAGGGCCCTACTGGGGAAAAACTGTTTTTT	CASVRQGPTGEKLFF
TRBD1	TRBV18	.	TRBJ1-5	TGTGCCAGCTCACCGAGGACAGGGTCTCAGCCCCAGCATTTT	CASSPRTGSQPQHF
TRBD1	TRBV7-9	few	TRBJ1-1	TGTGCCAGCAGCTTAGAGGGACAGAGAACTGAAGCTTTCTTT	CASSLEGQRTEAFF
TRBD2	TRBV5-8	.	TRBJ2-6	TGTGCCAGCAGCTCCTTCCTAGCGGTGGGCTCTGGGGCCAACGTCCTGACTTTC	CASSSFLAVGSGANVLTF
TRBD1	TRBV19	many	TRBJ1-1	TGTGCCAGTAGAGACAGGGTGAACACTGAAGCTTTCTTT	CASRDRVNTEAFF
TRBD2	TRBV2	.	TRBJ2-7	TGTGCCAGCAGTGAAAACCCCCCGGGACTAGCGATCTACGAGCAGTACTTC	CASSENPPGLAIYEQYF
.	TRBV4-2	once	TRBJ1-3	TGTGCCAGCAGCCAATTCCATGCCCCGGGGGCGCAGGGAAACACCATATATTTT	CASSQFHAPGAQGNTIYF
.	TRBV19	.	TRBJ2-3	TGTGCCAGTAGTCAAGGGGCGGGGTACACAGATACGCAGTATTTT	CASSQGAGYTDTQYF
TRBD1	TRBV12-5	.	TRBJ2-7	TGTGCTAGTGGTCTAACAGGGGCAGCCTCCTACGAGCAGTACTTC	CASGLTGAASYEQYF
TRBD1	TRBV9	.	TRBJ2-1	TGTGCCAGCAGCGTATCCCCGGACAGGGCGGCTGAGCAGTTCTTC	CASSVSPDRAAEQFF
.	TRBV11-2	.	TRBJ2-1	TGTGCCAGCAGCGAACAGGTGGGTTCATACAATGAGCAGTTCTTC	CASSEQVGSYNEQFF
TRBD1	TRBV2	once	TRBJ2-2	TGTGCCAGCAGTGAATTGACAGGGGACAGGGGCGGGGAGCTGTTTTTT	CASSELTGDRGGELFF
.	TRBV5-6	.	TRBJ1-4	TGTGCCAGCAGTTGGGGTACGGGTAGTCATGAAAAACTGTTTTTT	CASSWGTGSHEKLFF
.	TRBV6-5	.	TRBJ1-5	TGTGCTAACGGGATCGGGCAGCCCCAGCATTTT	CANGIGQPQHF
.	TRBV9	.	TRBJ1-3	TGTGCCAGCAGCGTAGGGACAGTCTCTGGAAACACCATATATTTT	CASSVGTVSGNTIYF
.	TRBV12-1	.	TRBJ2-5	TGTGCCAGCAGATACCAAAGGGGGCCCCAGTACCAAGAGACCCAGTACTTC	CASRYQRGPQYQETQYF
TRBD2	TRBV19	.	TRBJ2-1	TGTGCCAGTACCCCACTAGCGGGAGATCGAAATGAGCAGTTCTTC	CASTPLAGDRNEQFF
.	TRBV5-4	.	TRBJ1-2	TGTGCCAGCAGCTCAGACAACTATGGCTACACCTTC	CASSSDNYGYTF
.	TRBV5-4	few	TRBJ1-3	TGTGCCAGCAGCTTTCCTACAGGAGAGAACACCATATATTTT	CASSFPTGENTIYF
.	TRBV28	.	TRBJ2-5	TGTGCCAGCAGTTCCGGCTTAAGGACCCAGTACTTC	CASSSGLRTQYF
.	TRBV10-3	few	TRBJ1-1	TGTGCCACGCAGGGTATGAACACTGAAGCTTTCTTT	CATQGMNTEAFF
.	TRBV7-3	.	TRBJ1-1	TGTGCCAGCAGCTTAACCCCGAGGACAGCCTTATCCACTGAAGCTTTCTTT	CASSLTPRTALSTEAFF
.	TRBV7-3	.	TRBJ2-1	TGTGCCAGCAGCTTTGGGACGAAAAATGAGCAGTTCTTC	CASSFGTKNEQFF
.	TRBV6-6	once	TRBJ2-1	TGTGCCAGCAGTCTGGGGTGGAATGAGCAGTTCTTC	CASSLGWNEQFF
.	TRBV5-1	.	TRBJ1-4	TGCGCCAGCAGCTTGGTAGGACAGAAATCCCATAATGAAAAACTGTTTTTT	CASSLVGQKSHNEKLFF
TRBD2	TRBV5-5	.	TRBJ2-3	TGTGCCAGCAGCCTTAGCGGGGGGCTCGGTAAGGCAGATACGCAGTATTTT	CASSLSGGLGKADTQYF
.	TRBV18	.	TRBJ2-6	TGTGCCAGCTCCTCCAACCTGGGACGGGCCAACGTCCTGACTTTC	CASSSNLGRANVLTF
.	TRBV18	.	TRBJ2-7	TGTGCCAGCTCACCCGTGAAGATAGCCGAGCAGTACTTC	CASSPVKIAEQYF
TRBD1	TRBV27	.	TRBJ2-5	TGTGCCAGCAGTTTGCAGGGGGTAAGGCAAGAGACCCAGTACTTC	CASSLQGVRQETQYF
.	TRBV19	.	TRBJ2-1	TGTGCCAGTAGTATAGTTTCAGGGGCAGGCGAGAATGGTGAGCAGTTCTTC	CASSIVSGAGENGEQFF
TRBD2	TRBV9	.	TRBJ2-5	TGTGCCAGCAGCGTAGATCCAGCGGGAGGTGTTATGACCCAGTACTTC	CASSVDPAGGVMTQYF
.	TRBV10-3	once	TRBJ1-4	TGTGCCATCAGTGCGGGCCCAGCAACTAATGAAAAACTGTTTTTT	CAISAGPATNEKLFF
.	TRBV4-3	.	TRBJ2-4	TGCGCCAGCAGCCAAGATCTGTGGTGGAGGCCCAAAAACATTCAGTACTTC	CASSQDLWWRPKNIQYF
TRBD1	TRBV7-9	.	TRBJ2-7	TGTGCCAGCAGCTTACAGGGGGCGAGCGAGCAGTACTTC	CASSLQGASEQYF
TRBD1	TRBV7-7	.	TRBJ2-1	TGTGCCAGCAGCCAAAAGGGACAGGGGTTTGACAATGAGCAGTTCTTC	CASSQKGQGFDNEQFF
.	TRBV20-1	.	TRBJ2-7	TGCAGTGCTCGGAGCGGCTACGAGCAGTACTTC	CSARSGYEQYF
TRBD1	TRBV9	.	TRBJ1-2	TGTGCCAGCAGCCTCTCGGGACAGAAAAGGGGCTACACCTTC	CASSLSGQKRGYTF
.	TRBV18	.	TRBJ1-2	TGTGCCAGCTCATATGCCAGTCCTAGCAACGGCTACACCTTC	CASSYASPSNGYTF
.	TRBV19	once	TRBJ1-4	TGTGCCACCGCCGGGACGGATGCAACTAATGAAAAACTGTTTTTT	CATAGTDATNEKLFF